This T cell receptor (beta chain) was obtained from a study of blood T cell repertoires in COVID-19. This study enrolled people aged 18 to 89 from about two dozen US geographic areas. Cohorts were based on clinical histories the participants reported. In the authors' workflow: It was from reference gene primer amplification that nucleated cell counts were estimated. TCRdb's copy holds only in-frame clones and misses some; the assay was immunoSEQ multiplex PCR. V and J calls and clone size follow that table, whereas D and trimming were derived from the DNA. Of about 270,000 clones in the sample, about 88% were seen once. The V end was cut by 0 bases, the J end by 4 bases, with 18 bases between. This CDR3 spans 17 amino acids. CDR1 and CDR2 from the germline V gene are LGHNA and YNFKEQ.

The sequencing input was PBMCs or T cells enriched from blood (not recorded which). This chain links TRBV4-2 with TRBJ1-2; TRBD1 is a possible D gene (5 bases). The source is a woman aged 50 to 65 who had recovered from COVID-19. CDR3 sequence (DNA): TGTGCCAGCAGCCAAGACCTGCCTGCGGGACTCCTCTATGGCTACACCTTC. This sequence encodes CASSQDLPAGLLYGYTF.